This T cell receptor (beta chain) was identified in a study of blood T cell repertoires in COVID-19. Study at large: Nucleic acid was either cDNA or gDNA, and it came from T cells, B-cell-depleted T cells, or PBMCs.

The CDR3 contains 15 residues. V lost 9 bases, J lost 6 bases, and 17 bases stayed unmatched. Germline V gene lookup returns CDR1 WSHSY and CDR2 SAAADI. Here immunoSEQ multiplex PCR was the method, and the copy in TCRdb shows in-frame clones only, minus some. Of some 460,000 clones in the sample, nearly 90% are singletons; the top ten hold roughly 1.9%. The gene calls are TRBV10-2 and TRBJ2-7, with 7 bases identical to TRBD2. Sequenced input: PBMCs or T cells enriched from blood (not recorded which). This TCR was sampled from a woman between 18 and 29 years old with acute COVID-19. Here the CDR3 reads CASKGRLDREAEQYF. CDR3 sequence (DNA): TGCGCCAGTAAGGGACGGCTAGATCGGGAGGCCGAGCAGTACTTC.